The 29 T cell receptor beta chains below all came from one sample that was sequenced in a study of shared clonotypes between healthy human individuals. The table came from immunoSEQ multiplex PCR; TCRdb's copy has only in-frame clones and leaves some out. The sample holds more than 2 million clones, almost 96% seen once. The sample was naive CD4+ T cells sorted from blood. The subset here: CD45RA+ positively selected. The receptor source for this set is a man between 18 and 29 years old in good health.

The chain couples TRBV29-1 to TRBJ1-2; the D is unclear. CDR1 is SQVTM and CDR2 is ANQGSEA in the germline V gene. With 7 bases removed from V and 8 bases from J, the gap between germline ends came to 8 bases. The CDR3 has 9 residues. The CDR3 sequence is CSEDQGYTF. In DNA form, the CDR3 reads TGCAGCGAAGATCAGGGCTACACCTTC.

Points on this clone: Other DNA sequences in the sample encode the same CDR3. In DNA, the CDR3 is TGTGCCAGCTCACCCAAGACCTCCTACGAGCAGTACTTC. Encoded protein: CASSPKTSYEQYF. The chain couples TRBV18 to TRBJ2-7; D remains unclear. The V and J ends lost 3 bases and 0 bases respectively, with 6 bases between them. Germline V gene data show CDR1 as KGHSH and CDR2 as LQKENI. The CDR3 spans 13 residues.

The chain recombines TRBV11-2 with TRBJ1-3; D gene uncertain. The CDR3 contains 17 residues. CDR1 is SGHAT, CDR2 FQNNGV, per germline. The V gene lost 3 bases and the J gene lost 0 bases, with 15 bases spanning the gap. The CDR3 loop is CASSFRRAATSGNTIYF. The CDR3 bases are TGTGCCAGCAGCTTTAGAAGGGCAGCGACCTCTGGAAACACCATATATTTT.

The chain recombines TRBV19 with TRBJ2-7; D is unresolved. CDR3 size: 14 residues. V shed 1 base and J shed 2 bases, with 9 bases lying between them. Germline CDR1 and CDR2: LNHDA and SQIVND (reference sequence). CDR3 loop: CASSIGGGAYEQYF. The CDR3 coding sequence is TGTGCCAGTAGTATAGGTGGTGGGGCCTACGAGCAGTACTTC.

The chain has TRBV5-1 and TRBJ2-7, with D unresolved. The V and J ends lost 0 bases and 5 bases respectively, with 6 bases between them. The germline CDR1 and CDR2 sequences are SGHRS and YFSETQ. There are 12 residues in the CDR3. As DNA, the CDR3 is TGCGCCAGCAGCTTGGTTTTCAACGAGCAGTACTTC. It is translated as CASSLVFNEQYF. Full variable domain (outside the CDR3, taken from reference TRBV5-1 and TRBJ2-7): KAGVTQTPRYLIKTRGQQVTLSCSPISGHRSVSWYQQTPGQGLQFLFEYFSETQRNKGNFPGRFSGRQFSNSRSEMNVSTLELGDSALYLCASSLVFNEQYFGPGTRLTVT.

A word on this clone: Other nucleotide sequences in the sample specify the same CDR3. This chain links TRBV10-3 with TRBJ1-1, with 7 bases aligning to TRBD1. The trim removed 7 bases at V and 1 base at J, leaving 3 bases unmatched. The CDR3 consists of 13 residues. Germline V gives CDR1 ENHRY, CDR2 SYGVKD. CDR3 in DNA: TGTGCCATCAAAGGGACAGCGAACACTGAAGCTTTCTTT. It yields the protein CAIKGTANTEAFF.

V gene TRBV5-1 combines with J gene TRBJ1-3, with unresolved D. CDR1 and CDR2 from the germline V gene are SGHRS and YFSETQ. Between the trimmed V and J ends, which lost 4 bases and 10 bases, there was a span of 15 bases. CDR3 size: 13 residues. CDR3 amino acids: CASSISNTETIYF. Here the CDR3 DNA reads TGCGCCAGCAGCATCTCCAACACAGAAACCATATATTTT.

Remarks on this clone: This specimen includes other DNA sequences encoding the same CDR3. This chain joins TRBV29-1 and TRBJ1-1, with TRBD1 identical over 8 bases. The CDR3 contains 13 residues. CDR1 is SQVTM and CDR2 is ANQGSEA in the germline V gene. V lost 7 bases, J lost 4 bases, and 8 bases stayed unmatched. This CDR3 reads CSGGQGEGTEAFF. The CDR3 DNA is TGCAGCGGAGGACAGGGCGAAGGCACTGAAGCTTTCTTT.

The chain joins TRBV30 to TRBJ2-2, with 7 bases aligning to TRBD2. CDR3 length: 15 amino acids. V lost 1 base, J lost 3 bases, and 5 bases stayed unmatched. The V gene's germline CDR1 is GTSNPN and CDR2 SVGIG (reference sequence). The CDR3 DNA reads as TGTGCCTGGAGTGGGGGAGGGTTGTACACCGGGGAGCTGTTTTTT. It codes for CAWSGGGLYTGELFF.

This sequence joins TRBV6-5 and TRBJ1-3; D not resolved. This CDR3 is built from 16 residues. Trimming shortened V by 0 bases and J by 2 bases, and 11 bases separated the two germline ends. Per germline, CDR1 MNHEY and CDR2 SVGAGI. For the CDR3, the DNA is TGTGCCAGCAGTTACTCGAGCGGAATTCCTGGAAACACCATATATTTT. Amino acid sequence: CASSYSSGIPGNTIYF.

This chain connects TRBV7-9 to TRBJ2-5, with 7 bases aligning to TRBD2. Looked up from germline, CDR1 is SEHNR and CDR2 is FQNEAQ (reference sequence). This CDR3 is built from 15 residues. Trimming took 4 bases from V and 4 from J; bases not matched to a gene: 9. This chain's CDR3 is CASSSRTSWGETQYF. The CDR3 region has the DNA TGTGCCAGCAGCTCGCGGACTAGTTGGGGAGAGACCCAGTACTTC.

CDR3 region: CASSQEVGSLTLHF. The CDR3 coding sequence is TGCGCCAGCAGCCAAGAAGTAGGGAGCTTAACCCTCCACTTT. The chain employs TRBV4-3 and TRBJ1-6; D call uncertain. From germline, CDR1 is LGHNA and CDR2 YSLEER. V lost 0 bases and J 14 bases, leaving 14 bases between the germline ends. The CDR3 is 14 residues long.

This chain uses TRBV10-3 with TRBJ1-1; the D is unclear. In germline, CDR1 is ENHRY, CDR2 SYGVKD. Trimming removed 11 bases at V and 7 bases at J, with 20 bases between. The CDR3 has 13 residues. The CDR3 loop is CAVQGSGDGEAFF. Here the CDR3 DNA reads TGTGCCGTCCAAGGGTCAGGCGACGGTGAAGCTTTCTTT.

The rearrangement joins TRBV14 to TRBJ1-2, with D unresolved. Germline lookup yields CDR1 SGHDN and CDR2 FVKESK. The CDR3 has 15 amino acids. V lost 0 bases to trimming and J lost 6 bases, with 14 bases between them. CDR3 DNA sequence: TGTGCCAGCAGCCAAGATCCGGCAGCCTCCAATGGCTACACCTTC. It specifies CASSQDPAASNGYTF. Full variable domain (rest looked up from reference TRBV14 and TRBJ1-2): EAGVTQFPSHSVIEKGQTVTLRCDPISGHDNLYWYRRVMGKEIKFLLHFVKESKQDESGMPNNRFLAERTGGTYSTLKVQPAELEDSGVYFCASSQDPAASNGYTFGSGTRLTVV.

This clone was seen just once. The V and J genes are TRBV28 and TRBJ1-3; the match to TRBD1 covers 9 bases. The CDR3 is made up of 15 amino acids. The V gene end was trimmed by 5 bases and the J gene end by 4 bases; junction bases not matched to a gene: 6. Germline V gene lookup returns CDR1 MDHEN and CDR2 SYDVKM. CDR3 DNA: TGTGCCAGCAGTACTCGGACAGGGGTCGGAAACACCATATATTTT. Its translation: CASSTRTGVGNTIYF.

The V call is TRBV6-4, the J call TRBJ2-1, with TRBD2 as a possible D gene (5 bases). Germline lookup yields CDR1 MRHNA and CDR2 SNTAGT. The ends were cut back, 4 bases at V and 0 bases at J, with 13 bases in the middle. The CDR3 runs 16 residues. The CDR3, as DNA: TGTGCCAGCAGTGTTGGGTTGGACTTCTCCTACAATGAGCAGTTCTTC. Amino acids: CASSVGLDFSYNEQFF.

This chain uses TRBV5-6 with TRBJ2-2, with D unclear. Germline CDR1 is SGHDT and CDR2 is YYEEEE. The CDR3 runs 13 residues. V shed 5 bases and J shed 4 bases, with 9 bases lying between them. CDR3 protein: CASRLSGTGELFF. DNA of the CDR3: TGTGCCAGCAGGTTGTCGGGCACCGGGGAGCTGTTTTTT.

A word on this clone: Within the sample, other DNA sequences also encode this same CDR3. This chain uses TRBV7-2 with TRBJ1-2, with TRBD1 matching 7 bases. J lost 0 bases, V lost 3 bases, and 1 base had no gene match. Germline V gene sequence: CDR1 SGHTA, CDR2 FQGNSA. This CDR3 is 14 amino acids long. CDR3 bases: TGTGCCAGCAGCTTGGGGACAGCTAACTATGGCTACACCTTC. It translates to CASSLGTANYGYTF.

The chain employs TRBV21-1 and TRBJ1-1. TRBV21-1 is a pseudogene segment. The CDR3 is 13 residues long. The CDR3 DNA follows: TGTGCCAGCAGCGAGCTCATGAACACTGAAGCTTTCTTT. Its protein is CASSELMNTEAFF.

V is TRBV6-6 and J is TRBJ2-5; D is perhaps TRBD1 (6 bases). CDR3 length: 12 residues. Germline V gene sequence: CDR1 MNHNY, CDR2 SVGAGI (reference sequence). With 10 bases removed from V and 4 bases from J, the gap between germline ends came to 13 bases. CDR3 sequence: CATRQVRETQYF. CDR3 sequence (DNA): TGTGCCACACGACAGGTCCGAGAGACCCAGTACTTC.

The genes are TRBV7-9 and TRBJ1-1; D might be TRBD1 (5 bases). Germline CDR1 is SEHNR and CDR2 is FQNEAQ (reference sequence). V lost 5 bases and J lost 7, with 14 bases in between. This CDR3 has 13 amino acids. The CDR3 protein is CASSPLGGDEAFF. The DNA for the CDR3 is TGTGCCAGCAGCCCTCTCGGGGGGGATGAAGCTTTCTTT.

The chain's CDR3 is CASSGAGTSAYEQYF. For the CDR3, the DNA is TGTGCCAGCAGCGGGGCCGGGACTAGCGCCTACGAGCAGTACTTC. The chain carries TRBV7-6 and TRBJ2-7, with 10 nucleotides matching TRBD2. V shed 5 bases, J shed 2 bases, and the junction held 6 bases outside the gene matches. The CDR3 sequence is 15 residues long. CDR1 and CDR2 from the germline V gene are SGHVS and FNYEAQ. The variable domain in full, completed from reference TRBV7-6 and TRBJ2-7, reads GAGVSQSPRYKVTKRGQDVALRCDPISGHVSLYWYRQALGQGPEFLTYFNYEAQQDKSGLPNDRFSAERPEGSISTLTIQRTEQRDSAMYRCASSGAGTSAYEQYFGPGTRLTVT.

The CDR3 is CASSLGVSRETQYF. CDR3 DNA sequence: TGCGCCAGCAGCTTGGGGGTCTCCCGGGAGACCCAGTACTTC. The chain couples TRBV5-1 to TRBJ2-5; D not certain. Trimming shortened V by 0 bases and J by 5 bases, and 11 bases separated the two germline ends. CDR3 length: 14 amino acids. Germline V gives CDR1 SGHRS, CDR2 YFSETQ. Full variable domain (outside the CDR3, taken from reference TRBV5-1 and TRBJ2-5): KAGVTQTPRYLIKTRGQQVTLSCSPISGHRSVSWYQQTPGQGLQFLFEYFSETQRNKGNFPGRFSGRQFSNSRSEMNVSTLELGDSALYLCASSLGVSRETQYFGPGTRLLVL.

The chain links TRBV5-1 to TRBJ2-7, with TRBD2 identical over 7 bases. With 2 bases clipped from V and 1 base from J, the junction kept 9 bases outside the gene matches. Germline V lookup: CDR1 SGHRS, CDR2 YFSETQ. The length of the CDR3 is 16 residues. CDR3 sequence: CASSFSPGGTSYEQYF. In DNA form, the CDR3 reads TGCGCCAGCAGCTTCTCTCCGGGAGGTACTTCCTACGAGCAGTACTTC.

The chain joins TRBV28 to TRBJ2-7; the match to TRBD2 covers 7 bases. CDR3 length: 15 amino acids. The V segment lost 5 bases and the J segment 0 bases; nucleotides outside the gene matches: 7. Germline loops: CDR1 MDHEN, CDR2 SYDVKM. The DNA for the CDR3 is TGTGCCAGCAGTCCCTGGCGGGGGAGCTCCTACGAGCAGTACTTC. This gives the protein CASSPWRGSSYEQYF. The entire variable domain, with the rest obtained from reference TRBV28 and TRBJ2-7, is as follows: DVKVTQSSRYLVKRTGEKVFLECVQDMDHENMFWYRQDPGLGLRLIYFSYDVKMKEKGDIPEGYSVSREKKERFSLILESASTNQTSMYLCASSPWRGSSYEQYFGPGTRLTVT.

The chain is built from TRBV19 and TRBJ2-7; D not resolved. This CDR3 spans 12 amino acids. The germline V gene has CDR1 LNHDA and CDR2 SQIVND (reference sequence). V lost 5 bases and J 4 bases, leaving 9 bases between the germline ends. The CDR3: CASSANRYEQYF. The CDR3 DNA reads as TGTGCCAGTAGTGCCAACCGTTACGAGCAGTACTTC.

A remark on this clone: One end of the junction does not line up with germline, which may come from a read error. This chain joins TRBV10-3 and TRBJ1-1, with 8 bases lining up with TRBD1. This CDR3 spans 14 amino acids. Per germline, CDR1 ENHRY and CDR2 SYGVKD. As DNA, the CDR3 is TGTGCCATCACCACGACAGGGGAGAACACTAAAGCTTTCTTT. Translated: CAITTTGENTKAFF.

The rearrangement links TRBV20-1 to TRBJ2-3; D unresolved. Germline V lookup: CDR1 DFQATT, CDR2 SNEGSKA (reference sequence). The CDR3 contains 10 residues. The ends were cut back, 5 bases at V and 11 bases at J, with 11 bases in the middle. The CDR3 sequence is CSAPFPGQYF. The CDR3 nucleotides read TGCAGTGCTCCTTTCCCGGGGCAGTATTTT.

This chain joins TRBV6-1 and TRBJ2-2; D ambiguous. The CDR3 sequence is 15 residues long. CDR1 MNHNS and CDR2 SASEGT come from the germline V gene. V was shortened by 2 bases and J by 0 bases, with 7 bases between the two germline ends. The CDR3 here is CASSEMSANTGELFF. CDR3 coding DNA: TGTGCCAGCAGTGAAATGTCGGCGAACACCGGGGAGCTGTTTTTT.